These T cell receptor beta chains were read from a single sample in a study of control samples from healthy donors and cancer patients. Sequencing was performed with immunoSEQ multiplex PCR; in TCRdb, only in-frame clones are kept and a portion is missing. The sample lists about 130,000 clones; under 95% were seen once. Sequenced material: blood. The origin of the receptors is a man aged 18-30 years in good health. The CDR3 runs from the conserved cysteine through the conserved F or W. A D gene is named only where the DNA matches it firmly. Where a row states a size, it is once, few, many or the class of an expanded clone; other rows omit it.

clone_size j_call v_call d_call cdr3_aa cdr3_nt
. TRBJ2-2 TRBV2 TRBD2 CASRGLANTGELFF TGTGCCAGCAGGGGACTAGCGAACACCGGGGAGCTGTTTTTT
once TRBJ2-5 TRBV3-1/TRBV3-2 TRBD2 CASSPSSGGAVETQYF TGTGCCAGCAGCCCCTCCAGCGGGGGGGCCGTGGAGACCCAGTACTTC
. TRBJ1-2 TRBV18 TRBD1 CASSPGTAYGYTF TGTGCCAGCTCACCCGGGACAGCCTATGGCTACACCTTC
. TRBJ2-1 TRBV9 TRBD1 CASSVTRTGYNEQFF TGTGCCAGCAGCGTAACTAGGACAGGCTACAATGAGCAGTTCTTC
. TRBJ1-5 TRBV7-6 . CASSLEQGFNQPQHF TGTGCCAGCAGCTTAGAACAGGGCTTCAATCAGCCCCAGCATTTT
. TRBJ1-2 TRBV18 . CASSPLQETNYGYTF TGTGCCAGCTCACCCCTACAGGAAACTAACTATGGCTACACCTTC
. TRBJ2-3 TRBV6-1 . CASSETLRTDTQYF TGTGCCAGCAGTGAAACCCTTCGCACAGATACGCAGTATTTT
. TRBJ1-3 TRBV7-3 . CASSFRDGNTIYF TGTGCCAGCAGCTTCAGGGATGGAAACACCATATATTTT
. TRBJ1-3 TRBV4-1 TRBD1 CASSQPRQGTSSGNTIYF TGCGCCAGCAGCCAACCAAGACAGGGGACAAGCTCTGGAAACACCATATATTTT
once TRBJ1-1 TRBV5-5 . CASSLAPGLARDTEAFF TGTGCCAGCAGCTTGGCACCGGGACTGGCCAGGGACACTGAAGCTTTCTTT
. TRBJ2-7 TRBV7-9 . CASSLAGARIYEQYF TGTGCCAGCAGCTTGGCGGGGGCGCGTATCTACGAGCAGTACTTC
. TRBJ1-5 TRBV9 . CASSRGNQPQHF TGTGCCAGCAGCAGAGGGAATCAGCCCCAGCATTTT
. TRBJ1-1 TRBV5-1 . CASSLVSPPKTEAFF TGCGCCAGCAGCTTGGTCTCCCCCCCAAAGACTGAAGCTTTCTTT
. TRBJ1-3 TRBV18 . CASSPLRDYSGNTIYF TGTGCCAGCTCACCACTTCGTGACTACTCTGGAAACACCATATATTTT
. TRBJ2-7 TRBV7-3 . CASSAAGAYEQYF TGTGCCAGCAGCGCGGCAGGGGCCTACGAGCAGTACTTC
. TRBJ2-7 TRBV30 . CAWSSRSSYEQYF TGTGCCTGGAGTAGTCGGAGCTCCTACGAGCAGTACTTC
. TRBJ1-6 TRBV5-4 . CASSHEGSPLHF TGTGCCAGCAGCCATGAGGGATCACCCCTCCACTTT
. TRBJ1-2 TRBV12-5 . CASGSDPGYTF TGTGCTAGTGGTTCGGACCCTGGCTACACCTTC
. TRBJ1-6 TRBV24-1 . CATLHWVGTLNSPLHF TGTGCCACCCTCCACTGGGTAGGGACATTAAATTCACCCCTCCACTTT
. TRBJ2-3 TRBV7-3 . CASSETATDTQYF TGTGCCAGCAGTGAGACTGCCACAGATACGCAGTATTTT
. TRBJ1-2 TRBV5-1 . CASSSGRESNYGYTF TGCGCCAGCAGCTCCGGCCGGGAGTCGAACTATGGCTACACCTTC
. TRBJ1-1 TRBV5-4 . CASSFGNTEAFF TGTGCCAGCAGCTTTGGGAACACTGAAGCTTTCTTT
. TRBJ2-7 TRBV12-3/TRBV12-4 . CASGGGGEQYF TGTGCCTCTGGGGGGGGCGGCGAGCAGTACTTC
. TRBJ1-5 TRBV12-3/TRBV12-4 . CASSFMSNQPQHF TGTGCCAGCAGTTTCATGAGCAATCAGCCCCAGCATTTT
. TRBJ2-5 TRBV14 . CASSQPGTSETQYF TGTGCCAGCAGCCAACCCGGGACTTCGGAGACCCAGTACTTC
. TRBJ1-1 TRBV30 . CAWGGGVAEAFF TGTGCCTGGGGAGGGGGGGTGGCTGAAGCTTTCTTT
. TRBJ1-6 TRBV15 . CATSRDRVMNSPLHF TGTGCCACCAGCAGAGACAGGGTTATGAATTCACCCCTCCACTTT
. TRBJ2-1 TRBV18 TRBD1 CASSPPGQTYNEQFF TGTGCCAGCTCACCACCGGGACAGACCTACAATGAGCAGTTCTTC
. TRBJ1-2 TRBV6-5 TRBD1 CASSYSETGLYGYTF TGTGCCAGCAGTTACTCAGAGACAGGGCTCTATGGCTACACCTTC